A single sample gave rise to the 9 T cell receptor beta chains below, sequenced in a study of blood T cells in healthy people across ages. A second PCR of 7 to 11 cycles used a sample-barcoded 5' primer and a J-beta primer mix. Each CDR3 protein is one row after TCRdb ran MiXCR on the 5' RACE reads. Among 1.5 million to 2 million distinct CDR3 sequences listed, 25% to 30% were seen once. Sequenced sample: blood. These receptors all stem from a woman aged 25 to 39 in good health.

This chain joins TRBV5-1 and TRBJ1-1; no definite D call. The germline V gene has CDR1 SGHRS and CDR2 YFSETQ. The CDR3 covers 13 residues. V was clipped by 0 bases and J by 2 bases, with 5 bases between them. CDR3 coding DNA: TGCGCCAGCAGCTTGGCCTTTAACACTGAAGCTTTCTTT. Its translation is CASSLAFNTEAFF.

V and J are TRBV27 and TRBJ1-4; 9 nucleotides agree with TRBD1. The CDR3 length is 17 residues. V trimming: 9 bases; J trimming: 3 bases; junction bases outside the gene matches: 14. Germline V lookup: CDR1 MNHEY, CDR2 SMNVEV (reference sequence). The CDR3 DNA reads TGTGCCAGTAGTGGACAGGGGCCCCGGTGGTCTAATGAAAAACTGTTTTTT. Translating gives CASSGQGPRWSNEKLFF. Full variable domain (missing parts from reference TRBV27 and TRBJ1-4): EAQVTQNPRYLITVTGKKLTVTCSQNMNHEYMSWYRQDPGLGLRQIYYSMNVEVTDKGDVPEGYKVSRKEKRNFPLILESPSPNQTSLYFCASSGQGPRWSNEKLFFGSGTQLSVL.

V gene TRBV5-1 combines with J gene TRBJ2-1; 11 bases are a match to TRBD2. The CDR3 totals 14 residues. Losses at the gene ends were 4 bases for V and 10 bases for J; bases not matched to a gene: 7. CDR1 is SGHRS and CDR2 is YFSETQ in the germline V gene. DNA for the CDR3: TGCGCCAGCAGCCCGGGACTAGCGGCGGCGGAGCAGTTCTTC. Amino acid sequence: CASSPGLAAAEQFF.

This clonotype was seen only a few times. The V call is TRBV7-2, the J call TRBJ2-3, with 7 bases aligning to TRBD1. J was trimmed by 4 bases and V by 5 bases; bases with no gene match: 6. The CDR3 sequence is 14 residues long. CDR1 and CDR2 from the germline V gene are SGHTA and FQGNSA. CDR3 DNA: TGTGCCAGCAGCGCGATTCAGGGGGCAGATACGCAGTATTTT. Translated, it gives CASSAIQGADTQYF. The complete variable domain, with remaining parts taken from reference TRBV7-2 and TRBJ2-3, reads GAGVSQSPSNKVTEKGKDVELRCDPISGHTALYWYRQSLGQGLEFLIYFQGNSAPDKSGLPSDRFSAERTGGSVSTLTIQRTQQEDSAVYLCASSAIQGADTQYFGPGTRLTVL.

Regarding this clonotype: Possible read error: a much larger clone is one base away. This CDR3 fails to terminate in the conserved phenylalanine or tryptophan, so it likely reflects a read error. J is TRBJ2-3 and V is TRBV20-1; 10 bases align to TRBD2. The length of the CDR3 is 17 residues. Germline loops: CDR1 DFQATT, CDR2 SNEGSKA (reference sequence). Trimming at V came to 6 bases and at J to 5 bases, leaving 17 bases not matched to a gene. The CDR3 reads CSAPEVRLAGVGDTQYL. CDR3 sequence (DNA): TGCAGTGCCCCCGAAGTACGGCTAGCGGGAGTCGGAGATACGCAGTATTTG.

The chain is built from TRBV12-3 or TRBV12-4 and TRBJ1-5, with D unresolved. The V end was cut by 6 bases, the J end by 7 bases, with 13 bases between. CDR3 size: 13 residues. This chain's CDR3 is CASRAGSGQPQHF. CDR3 in DNA: TGTGCCAGCAGAGCGGGGAGCGGCCAGCCCCAGCATTTT.

A note on this clonotype: An end of the junction does not agree with germline; a read error may underlie this. The gene calls are TRBV7-9 and TRBJ1-1, with TRBD1 as a possible D gene (5 bases). The CDR3 is made up of 16 amino acids. CDR1 is SEHNR and CDR2 is FQNEAQ in the germline V gene (reference sequence). As DNA, the CDR3 is TGTTCCAGCAGCGCCTCCTCGTGGGGGTGGAGCACTGAAGCTTTCTTT. Encoded protein: CSSSASSWGWSTEAFF.

Comments on this clonotype: One base away lies a much larger clone, so this may be a sequencing read error. The gene calls are TRBV12-3 or TRBV12-4 and TRBJ2-4; 14 bases match TRBD2. Trimming removed 5 bases from V and 14 bases from J; junction bases left unmatched: 14. The CDR3 is 16 amino acids. CDR3: CASSPGLAGGIETKYF. CDR3 DNA sequence: TGTGCCAGCAGTCCCGGACTAGCGGGGGGTATAGAGACCAAGTACTTC.

This chain links TRBV18 with TRBJ2-5, with 15 bases lining up with TRBD2. The end of the DNA fits TRBJ2-7 better, so the J call may be wrong. CDR3 size: 18 residues. The germline V gene has CDR1 KGHSH and CDR2 LQKENI. The CDR3 coding sequence is TGTGCCAGCTCACCACAAGGGACTAGCGGGGGGTCGTCCCACGAGCAGTACTTC. Translating gives CASSPQGTSGGSSHEQYF.